This TCR beta chain derives from a study of blood T cell repertoires in COVID-19. Across the whole study: The United States, Italy and Spain supplied acute and convalescent COVID-19 samples.

Trimming removed 4 bases from V and 6 bases from J; junction bases left unmatched: 8. The CDR3 is made up of 15 amino acids. Per the germline V gene, CDR1 is LNHDA and CDR2 is SQIVND (reference sequence). Authors' processing steps: Estimates of nucleated cell counts were drawn from the amplification of reference gene primers. Method: immunoSEQ multiplex PCR; TCRdb's copy keeps in-frame clones and lacks some. The V and J calls and clone size were taken over from that table, and D and trimming were inferred from the DNA. The table lists around 320,000 clones, just under 90% of them singletons. This clone was observed once.

The source of this sequence is a woman aged 25 to 39 with COVID-19, enrolled during active disease. V and J are TRBV19 and TRBJ2-7; 11 positions agree with TRBD1. The specimen was peripheral blood. The CDR3 protein is CASSRGQGASLEQYF. CDR3 sequence (DNA): TGTGCCAGTAGTAGAGGACAGGGGGCCTCCCTCGAGCAGTACTTC.